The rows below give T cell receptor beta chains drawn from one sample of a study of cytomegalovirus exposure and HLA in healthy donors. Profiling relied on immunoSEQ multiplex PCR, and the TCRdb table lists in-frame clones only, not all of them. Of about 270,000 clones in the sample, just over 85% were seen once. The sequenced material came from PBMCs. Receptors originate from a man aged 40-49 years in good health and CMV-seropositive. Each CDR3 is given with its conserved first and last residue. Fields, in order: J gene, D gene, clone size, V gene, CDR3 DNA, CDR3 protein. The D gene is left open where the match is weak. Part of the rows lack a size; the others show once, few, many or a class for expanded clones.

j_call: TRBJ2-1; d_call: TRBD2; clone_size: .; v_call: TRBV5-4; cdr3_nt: TGTGCCAGCAGCGTCGGGACTACATACAATGAGCAGTTCTTC; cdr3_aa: CASSVGTTYNEQFF
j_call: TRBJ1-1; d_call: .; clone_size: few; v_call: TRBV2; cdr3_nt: TGTGCCAGTCCGGCAGGGAACACTGAAGCTTTCTTT; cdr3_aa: CASPAGNTEAFF
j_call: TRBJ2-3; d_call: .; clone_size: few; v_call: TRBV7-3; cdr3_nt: TGTGCCAGCAGCTCTTCCGGGATCACGGGAGATACGCAGTATTTT; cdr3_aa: CASSSSGITGDTQYF
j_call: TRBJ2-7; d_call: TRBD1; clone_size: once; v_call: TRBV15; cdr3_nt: TGTGCCACCAGCAGAGATGGGGACAGCTCCTACGAGCAGTACTTC; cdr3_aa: CATSRDGDSSYEQYF
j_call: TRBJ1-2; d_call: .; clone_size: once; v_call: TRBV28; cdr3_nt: TGTGCCAGCAGTCCTCCCGGGGATAACTATGGCTACACCTTC; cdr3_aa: CASSPPGDNYGYTF
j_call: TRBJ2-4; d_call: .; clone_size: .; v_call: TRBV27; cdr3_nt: TGTGCCAGTTCTGATGGGGGGTTCCGCAAAAACATTCAGTACTTC; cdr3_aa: CASSDGGFRKNIQYF
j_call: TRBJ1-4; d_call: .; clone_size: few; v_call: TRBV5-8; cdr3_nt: TGTGCCAGCAGTACTACTGGGAGGGCTCCGAATGAAAAACTGTTTTTT; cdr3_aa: CASSTTGRAPNEKLFF
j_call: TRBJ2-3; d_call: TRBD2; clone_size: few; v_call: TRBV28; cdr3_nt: TGTGCCAGCAGTTTTGCGGGACTAGCGGGGGCCACAGATACGCAGTATTTT; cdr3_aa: CASSFAGLAGATDTQYF
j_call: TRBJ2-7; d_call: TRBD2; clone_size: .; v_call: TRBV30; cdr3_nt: TGTGCCTGGAGTGCCCCCCGGACTAGCGGGTCCTACGAGCAGTACTTC; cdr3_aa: CAWSAPRTSGSYEQYF
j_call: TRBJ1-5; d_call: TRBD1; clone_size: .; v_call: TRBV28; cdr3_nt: TGTGCCAGCACCACTGACAGGGCTAATCAGCCCCAGCATTTT; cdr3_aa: CASTTDRANQPQHF
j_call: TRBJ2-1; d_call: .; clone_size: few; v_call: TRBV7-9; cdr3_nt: TGTGCCAGCAGCTTCAGGGTCTCCTCTTTTACGTACAATGAGCAGTTCTTC; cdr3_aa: CASSFRVSSFTYNEQFF
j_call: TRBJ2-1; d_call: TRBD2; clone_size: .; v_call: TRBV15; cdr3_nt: TGTGCCACCAGCACGCGACGGGGAGGGTTTAGGGATGAGCAGTTCTTC; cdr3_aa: CATSTRRGGFRDEQFF
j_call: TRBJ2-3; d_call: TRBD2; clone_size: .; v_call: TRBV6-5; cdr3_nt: TGTGCCAGCAGTTATCTAGCGGGAGAAGATACGCAGTATTTT; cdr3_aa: CASSYLAGEDTQYF
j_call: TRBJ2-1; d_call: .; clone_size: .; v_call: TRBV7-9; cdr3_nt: TGTTCCAGCAGCTTAGCACTAGGAGCCTACAATGAGCAGTTCTTC; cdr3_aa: CSSSLALGAYNEQFF
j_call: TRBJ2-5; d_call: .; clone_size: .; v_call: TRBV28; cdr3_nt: TGTGCCAGCAGGCTACCAGGGGCGGCGGAGACCCAGTACTTC; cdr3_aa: CASRLPGAAETQYF
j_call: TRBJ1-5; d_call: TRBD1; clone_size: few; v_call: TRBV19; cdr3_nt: TGTGCCAGTAGCACGGACAGGGGTAGCAATCAGCCCCAGCATTTT; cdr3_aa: CASSTDRGSNQPQHF
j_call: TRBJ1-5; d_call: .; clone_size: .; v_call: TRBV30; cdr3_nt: TGTGCCTGGAGTGTATGGAACGAGGGCAATCAGCCCCAGCATTTT; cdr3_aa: CAWSVWNEGNQPQHF
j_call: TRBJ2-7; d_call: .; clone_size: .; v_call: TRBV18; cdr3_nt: TGTGCCAGCTCAGAGGGGGGGAGAGGTTACGAGCAGTACTTC; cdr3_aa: CASSEGGRGYEQYF
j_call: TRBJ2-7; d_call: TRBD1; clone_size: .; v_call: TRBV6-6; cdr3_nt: TGTGCCAGCAGACATTACGTGGGACAGGGGTACGAGCAGTACTTC; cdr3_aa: CASRHYVGQGYEQYF
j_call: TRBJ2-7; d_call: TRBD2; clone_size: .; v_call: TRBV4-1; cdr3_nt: TGCGCCAGCAGCCAAGCGGGAGGTACTTACGAGCAGTACTTC; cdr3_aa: CASSQAGGTYEQYF
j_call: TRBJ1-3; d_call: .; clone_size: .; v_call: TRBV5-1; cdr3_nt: TGCGCCAGCAGCCCGGATGGACAGGGAAACACCATATATTTT; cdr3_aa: CASSPDGQGNTIYF
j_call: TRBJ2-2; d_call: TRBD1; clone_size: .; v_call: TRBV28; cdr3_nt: TGTGCCAGCCTGACGGACAGGGGTTACACCGGGGAGCTGTTTTTT; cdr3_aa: CASLTDRGYTGELFF
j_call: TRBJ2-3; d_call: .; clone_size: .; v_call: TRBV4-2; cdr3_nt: TGTGCCAGCAGCCAAGGGAGTAGCGCGATCACAGATACGCAGTATTTT; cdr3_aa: CASSQGSSAITDTQYF
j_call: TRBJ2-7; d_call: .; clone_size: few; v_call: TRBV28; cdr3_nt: TGTGCCGTCCGGGACACCTTGCATTACGAGCAGTACTTC; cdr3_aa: CAVRDTLHYEQYF
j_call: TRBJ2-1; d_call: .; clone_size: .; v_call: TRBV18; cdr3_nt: TGTGCCAGCTCATACGCAACGGAGAACAATGAGCAGTTCTTC; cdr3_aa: CASSYATENNEQFF
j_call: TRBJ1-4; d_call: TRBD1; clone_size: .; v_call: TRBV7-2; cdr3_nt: TGTGCCAGCAGCTTATTCAACAGGGGCCTTGAAAAACTGTTTTTT; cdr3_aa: CASSLFNRGLEKLFF
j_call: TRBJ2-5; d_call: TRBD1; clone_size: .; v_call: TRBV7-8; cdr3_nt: TGTGCCAGTGGACAGGGGAATTATCAAGAGACCCAGTACTTC; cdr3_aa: CASGQGNYQETQYF
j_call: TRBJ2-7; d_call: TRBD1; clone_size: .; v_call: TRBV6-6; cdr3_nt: TGTGCCAGCAGTTATACGGGACAGTCTACCTACGAGCAGTACTTC; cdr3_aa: CASSYTGQSTYEQYF
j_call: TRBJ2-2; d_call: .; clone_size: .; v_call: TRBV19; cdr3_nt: TGTGCCAGTAGTATACGTACTGTGCCCGGGGAGCTGTTTTTT; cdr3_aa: CASSIRTVPGELFF
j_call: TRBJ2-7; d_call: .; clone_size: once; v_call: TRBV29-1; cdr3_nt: TGCAGCGTTGAAGTCAGGGAACCCTACGAGCAGTACTTC; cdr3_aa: CSVEVREPYEQYF
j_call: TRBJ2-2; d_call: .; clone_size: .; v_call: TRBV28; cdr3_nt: TGTGCCAGCAGTTTCTCCCCCGGGAACACCGGGGAGCTGTTTTTT; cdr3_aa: CASSFSPGNTGELFF
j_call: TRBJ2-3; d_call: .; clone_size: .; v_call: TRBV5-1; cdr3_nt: TGCGCCAGCAGCTGGGGAGCGGACAGTATCACAGATACGCAGTATTTT; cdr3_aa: CASSWGADSITDTQYF
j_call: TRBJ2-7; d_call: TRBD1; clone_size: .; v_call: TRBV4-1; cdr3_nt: TGCGCCAGCAGCCAAGCGGACAGGTTATTTGGCTACGAGCAGTACTTC; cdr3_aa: CASSQADRLFGYEQYF
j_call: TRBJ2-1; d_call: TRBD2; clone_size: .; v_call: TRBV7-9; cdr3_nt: TGTGCCAGCAGCTTAAGAGCGTTGGGGACTAGCGTTTACAATGAGCAGTTCTTC; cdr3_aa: CASSLRALGTSVYNEQFF
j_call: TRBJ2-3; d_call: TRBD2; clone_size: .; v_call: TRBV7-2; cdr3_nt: TGTGCCAGCAGCTATAGCGGGATTAGCACAGATACGCAGTATTTT; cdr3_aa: CASSYSGISTDTQYF
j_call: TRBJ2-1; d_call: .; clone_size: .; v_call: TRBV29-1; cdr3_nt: TGCAGCGGCAGGGTGGTTGACAATGAGCAGTTCTTC; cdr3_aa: CSGRVVDNEQFF
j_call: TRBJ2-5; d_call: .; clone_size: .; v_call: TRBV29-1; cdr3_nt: TGCACCTGCGGTGAAGCGTACCAAGAGACCCAGTACTTC; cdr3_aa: CTCGEAYQETQYF
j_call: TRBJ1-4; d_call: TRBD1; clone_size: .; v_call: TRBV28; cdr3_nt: TGTGCCAGCAGGGGGACAGGGGGTGTTGAAAAACTGTTTTTT; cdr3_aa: CASRGTGGVEKLFF
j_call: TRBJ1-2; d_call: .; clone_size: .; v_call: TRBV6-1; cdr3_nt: TGTGCCAGCTCCCAAGGCGGGGCTCGGGCTTATGGCTACACCTTC; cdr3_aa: CASSQGGARAYGYTF
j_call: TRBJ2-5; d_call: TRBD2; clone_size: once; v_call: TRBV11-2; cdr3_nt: TGTGCCAGCAGGTCGGCGGGAGGACACCAAGAGACCCAGTACTTC; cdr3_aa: CASRSAGGHQETQYF
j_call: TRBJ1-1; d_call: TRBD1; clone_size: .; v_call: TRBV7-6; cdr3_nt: TGTGCCAGCAGCTTAGCGGGGACAGGGAGGAACACTGAAGCTTTCTTT; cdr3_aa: CASSLAGTGRNTEAFF
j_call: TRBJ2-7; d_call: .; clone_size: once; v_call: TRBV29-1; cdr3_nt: TGCAGCGTGGGAGTATCGACAGGCGGATTTACCTACGAGCAGTACTTC; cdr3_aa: CSVGVSTGGFTYEQYF
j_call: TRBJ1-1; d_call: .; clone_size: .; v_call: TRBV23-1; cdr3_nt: TGCGCCAGCAGTAAATCGGACAGACTGAACACTGAAGCTTTCTTT; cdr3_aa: CASSKSDRLNTEAFF
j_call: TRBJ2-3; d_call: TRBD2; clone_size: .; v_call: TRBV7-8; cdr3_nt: TGTGCCAGCAGCTTAGGTCTAGCGGTTAGCACAGATACGCAGTATTTT; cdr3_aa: CASSLGLAVSTDTQYF
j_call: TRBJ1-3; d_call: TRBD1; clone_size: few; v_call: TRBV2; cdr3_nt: TGTGCCAGCGGGCCAGGGGGGCCTGGAAACACCATATATTTT; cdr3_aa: CASGPGGPGNTIYF
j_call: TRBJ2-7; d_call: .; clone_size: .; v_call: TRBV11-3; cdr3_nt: TGTGCCAGCAGTCTGCGCGGAGACTACGAGCAGTACTTC; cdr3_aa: CASSLRGDYEQYF
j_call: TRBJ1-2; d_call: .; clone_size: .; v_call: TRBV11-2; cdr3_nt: TGTGCCAGCAGCTGGGGGCGGGGAGGGATGGACTATGGCTACACCTTC; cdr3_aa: CASSWGRGGMDYGYTF
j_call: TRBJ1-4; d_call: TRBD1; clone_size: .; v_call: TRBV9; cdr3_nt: TGTGCCAGCAGCGTAAATCCAGGGGGCGGCACTAATGAAAAACTGTTTTTT; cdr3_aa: CASSVNPGGGTNEKLFF
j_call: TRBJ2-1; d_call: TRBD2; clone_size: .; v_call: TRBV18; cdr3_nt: TGTGCCAGCTCACCCGGGACTAGCGGGAGCCGAATCCTCAATGAGCAGTTCTTC; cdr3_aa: CASSPGTSGSRILNEQFF
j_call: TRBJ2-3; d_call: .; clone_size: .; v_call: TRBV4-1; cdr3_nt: TGCGCCAGCAGCCAACAGGGGTTGGAAGATACGCAGTATTTT; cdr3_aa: CASSQQGLEDTQYF
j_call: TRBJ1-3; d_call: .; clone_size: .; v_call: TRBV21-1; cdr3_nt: TGTGCCAGAATCCCAGGGAATAAGGAAAACACCATATATTTT; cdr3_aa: CARIPGNKENTIYF
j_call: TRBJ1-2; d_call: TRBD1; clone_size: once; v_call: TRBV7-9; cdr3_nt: TGTGCCAGCAGCTTAGTATCCCGGGACAGGGTCGGCTACACCTTC; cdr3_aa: CASSLVSRDRVGYTF
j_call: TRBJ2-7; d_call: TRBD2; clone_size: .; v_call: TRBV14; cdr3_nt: TGTGCCAGCAGCCAACGTACAGGGAGACTAGCGGGAGGGCACGAGCAGTACTTC; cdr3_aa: CASSQRTGRLAGGHEQYF
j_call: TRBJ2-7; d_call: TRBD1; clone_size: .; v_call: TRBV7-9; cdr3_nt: TGTGCCAGCAGGTCCGGGACAGGCTACTACGAGCAGTACTTC; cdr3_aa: CASRSGTGYYEQYF